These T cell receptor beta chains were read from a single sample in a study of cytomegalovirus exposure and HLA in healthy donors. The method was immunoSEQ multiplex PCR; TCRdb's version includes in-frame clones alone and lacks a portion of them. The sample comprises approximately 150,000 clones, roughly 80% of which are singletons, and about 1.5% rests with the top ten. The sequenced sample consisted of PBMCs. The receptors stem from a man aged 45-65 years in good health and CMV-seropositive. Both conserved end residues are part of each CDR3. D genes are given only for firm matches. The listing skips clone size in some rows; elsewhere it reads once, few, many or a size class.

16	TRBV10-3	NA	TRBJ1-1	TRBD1	TGTGCCATCAGTGAGTCGAGAGGGACAGGGGGCTCTGAAGCTTTCTTT	CAISESRGTGGSEAFF
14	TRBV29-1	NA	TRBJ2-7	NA	TGCAGCGTTGGGAGGGCGGACCTCCCTTACGAGCAGTACTTC	CSVGRADLPYEQYF
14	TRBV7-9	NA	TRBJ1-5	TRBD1	TGTGCCAGCAGCTCCGGACAGGTGAATCAGCCCCAGCATTTT	CASSSGQVNQPQHF
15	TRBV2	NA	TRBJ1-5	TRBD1	TGTGCCAGCAGCCTGACAGGGGGGGGCAATCAGCCCCAGCATTTT	CASSLTGGGNQPQHF
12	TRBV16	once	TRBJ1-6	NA	TGTGCCAGCAGCCCGGGGTTATCACCCCTCCACTTT	CASSPGLSPLHF
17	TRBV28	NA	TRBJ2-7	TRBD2	TGTGCCAGCAGTTTGGGGTGGGGGACTAGCGGGGCCTACGAGCAGTACTTC	CASSLGWGTSGAYEQYF
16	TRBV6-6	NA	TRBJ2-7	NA	TGTGCCAGCAGTTACTCAGGCAGGGGAAGGGCCTACGAGCAGTACTTC	CASSYSGRGRAYEQYF
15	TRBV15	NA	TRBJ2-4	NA	TGTGCCACCAGCAGAGATCCCTCGGCCAAAAACATTCAGTACTTC	CATSRDPSAKNIQYF
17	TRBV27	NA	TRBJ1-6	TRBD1	TGTGCCAGCAGTCCTGGACAGGGGGCTTCCTATAATTCACCCCTCCACTTT	CASSPGQGASYNSPLHF
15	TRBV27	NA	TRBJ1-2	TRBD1	TGTGCCAGCAGTTCCGGTTTGGGACAGGTCTATGGCTACACCTTC	CASSSGLGQVYGYTF
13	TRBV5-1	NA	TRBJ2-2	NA	TGCGCCAGCAGCTTCCCATCCACCGGGGAGCTGTTTTTT	CASSFPSTGELFF
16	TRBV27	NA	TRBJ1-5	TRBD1	TGTGCCAGAATTCATACAGGGGCGAGGGGCAATCAGCCCCAGCATTTT	CARIHTGARGNQPQHF
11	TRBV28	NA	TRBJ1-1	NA	TGTGCCAGCAGTCCCTATAGTGAAGCTTTCTTT	CASSPYSEAFF
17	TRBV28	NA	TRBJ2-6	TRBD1	TGTGCCAGCAGTCCCGGGACAGATAGCTCTGGGGCCAACGTCCTGACTTTC	CASSPGTDSSGANVLTF
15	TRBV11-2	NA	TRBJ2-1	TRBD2	TGTGCCAGCAGCTCCAGCGGGAGCTCCTACAATGAGCAGTTCTTC	CASSSSGSSYNEQFF
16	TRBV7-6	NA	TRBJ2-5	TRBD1	TGTGCCAGCAGCTCGGCCTCCGGGACAGGGGGGGAGACCCAGTACTTC	CASSSASGTGGETQYF
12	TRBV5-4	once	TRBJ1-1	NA	TGTGCCAGCAGCCCCGGGGGCACTGAAGCTTTCTTT	CASSPGGTEAFF
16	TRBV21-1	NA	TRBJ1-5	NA	TGTGCCAGCAGCAAAGCCGAGGGGGCGATGAATCAGCCCCAGCATTTT	CASSKAEGAMNQPQHF
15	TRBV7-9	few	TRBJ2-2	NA	TGTGCCAGCAGCCCCCCAGGGGATCTATCCGGGGAGCTGTTTTTT	CASSPPGDLSGELFF
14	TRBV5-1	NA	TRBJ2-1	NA	TGCGCCAGCAGATTGGGATCTAGCCACAATGAGCAGTTCTTC	CASRLGSSHNEQFF
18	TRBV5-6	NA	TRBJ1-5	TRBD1	TGTGCCAGCATCATAGGGACAGGGGAAAGGCATGGCAATCAGCCCCAGCATTTT	CASIIGTGERHGNQPQHF
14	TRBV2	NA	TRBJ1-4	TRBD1	TGTGCCAGCAGTGCGGACAGGGGGCCTGCAAAACTGTTTTTT	CASSADRGPAKLFF
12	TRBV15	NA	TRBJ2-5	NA	TGTGCCACGGCTAGGACTCAAGAGACCCAGTACTTC	CATARTQETQYF
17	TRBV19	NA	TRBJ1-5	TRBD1	TGTGCCAGTAGTATAGTTACCCGGGACAGGGGCCCCCAGCCCCAGCATTTT	CASSIVTRDRGPQPQHF
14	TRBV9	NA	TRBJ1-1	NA	TGTGCCAGCAGCCCAGCCGGGGGAGAGACTGAAGCTTTCTTT	CASSPAGGETEAFF
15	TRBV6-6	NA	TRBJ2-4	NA	TGTGCCAGCAGTCAGGGCCTTATAGCCAAAAACATTCAGTACTTC	CASSQGLIAKNIQYF
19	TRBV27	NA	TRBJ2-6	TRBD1	TGTGCCAGCAGTTCCCCAGGGTCAGGGGGTATAGCTGGGGCCAACGTCCTGACTTTC	CASSSPGSGGIAGANVLTF
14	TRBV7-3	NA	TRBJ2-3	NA	TGTGCCAGCAGTGATAGCGTCTCCACAGATACGCAGTATTTT	CASSDSVSTDTQYF
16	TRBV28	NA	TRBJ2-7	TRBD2	TGTGCCAGCAGTCTCCTAACTAGCGGGAGCCCTTACGAGCAGTACTTC	CASSLLTSGSPYEQYF
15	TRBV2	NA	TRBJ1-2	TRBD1	TGTGCCAGCAATCCCGGGACAGGGGGCGAAATCGGCTACACCTTC	CASNPGTGGEIGYTF
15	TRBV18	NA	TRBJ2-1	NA	TGTGCCAGCTCACAAGGGCGGGGAAGTGACAATGAGCAGTTCTTC	CASSQGRGSDNEQFF
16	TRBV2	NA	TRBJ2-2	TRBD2	TGTGCCAGCAGCCCCCCGGGACTAGCGAGCACCGGGGAGCTGTTTTTT	CASSPPGLASTGELFF
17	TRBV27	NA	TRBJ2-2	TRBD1	TGTGCCAGCAGTTTACGAGGGACAGGGGGTATGACCGGGGAGCTGTTTTTT	CASSLRGTGGMTGELFF
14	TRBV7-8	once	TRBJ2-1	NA	TGTGCCAGCAGCTGGGGACAAGGGAGGGATGAGCAGTTCTTC	CASSWGQGRDEQFF
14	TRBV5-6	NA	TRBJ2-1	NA	TGTGCCAGCAGCTTAGGACAGCCCTACAATGAGCAGTTCTTC	CASSLGQPYNEQFF
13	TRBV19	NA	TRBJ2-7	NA	TGTGCCAGTAGTTGGACAAAACACTACGAGCAGTACTTC	CASSWTKHYEQYF
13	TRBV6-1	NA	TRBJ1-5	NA	TGTGCCAGCGGAAGGGAGATCAATCAGCCCCAGCATTTT	CASGREINQPQHF
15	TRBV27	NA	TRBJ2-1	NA	TGTGCCAGCAGTCACAGGTCAACCTCCTACAATGAGCAGTTCTTC	CASSHRSTSYNEQFF
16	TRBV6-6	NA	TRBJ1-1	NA	TGTGCCAGCAGTCAAAAGGGCCGGGGGGGAGGCACTGAAGCTTTCTTT	CASSQKGRGGGTEAFF
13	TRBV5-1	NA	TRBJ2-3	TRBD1	TGCGCCAGCACGGGACAGGGCACAGATACGCAGTATTTT	CASTGQGTDTQYF